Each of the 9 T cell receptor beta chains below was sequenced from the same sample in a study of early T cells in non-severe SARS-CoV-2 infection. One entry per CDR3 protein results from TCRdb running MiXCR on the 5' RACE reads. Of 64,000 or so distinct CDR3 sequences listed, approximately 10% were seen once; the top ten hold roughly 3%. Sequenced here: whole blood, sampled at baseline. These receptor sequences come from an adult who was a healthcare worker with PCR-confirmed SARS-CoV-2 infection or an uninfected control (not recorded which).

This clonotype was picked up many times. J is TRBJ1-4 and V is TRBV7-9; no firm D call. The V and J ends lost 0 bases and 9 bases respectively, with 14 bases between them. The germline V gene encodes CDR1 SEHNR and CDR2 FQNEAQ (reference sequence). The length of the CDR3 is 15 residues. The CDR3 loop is CASSLALQAGQKLFF. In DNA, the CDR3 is TGTGCCAGCAGCTTAGCGCTTCAGGCAGGTCAAAAACTGTTTTTT.

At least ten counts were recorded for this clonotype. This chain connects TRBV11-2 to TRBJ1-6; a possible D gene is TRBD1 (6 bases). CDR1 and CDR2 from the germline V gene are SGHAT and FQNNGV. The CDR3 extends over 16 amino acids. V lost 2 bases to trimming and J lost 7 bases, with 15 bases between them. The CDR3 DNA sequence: TGTGCCAGCAGCTTAACCCCGACAGGCTTCAATTCACCCCTCCACTTT. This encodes CASSLTPTGFNSPLHF.

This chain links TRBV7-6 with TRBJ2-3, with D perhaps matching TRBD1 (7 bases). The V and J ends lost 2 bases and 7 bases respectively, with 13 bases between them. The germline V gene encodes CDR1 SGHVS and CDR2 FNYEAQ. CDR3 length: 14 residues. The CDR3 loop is CASSLSQGDYTQYF. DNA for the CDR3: TGTGCCAGCAGCTTATCGCAGGGGGACTATACGCAGTATTTT.

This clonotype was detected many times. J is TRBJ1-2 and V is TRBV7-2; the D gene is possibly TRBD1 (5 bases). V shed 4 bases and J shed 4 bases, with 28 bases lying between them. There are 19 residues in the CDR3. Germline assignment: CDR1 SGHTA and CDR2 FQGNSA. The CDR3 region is CASSSGRAGRRDGLYGYTF. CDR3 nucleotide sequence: TGTGCCAGCAGCTCAGGACGGGCGGGACGCAGAGACGGCCTCTATGGCTACACCTTC. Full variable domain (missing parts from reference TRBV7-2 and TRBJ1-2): GAGVSQSPSNKVTEKGKDVELRCDPISGHTALYWYRQSLGQGLEFLIYFQGNSAPDKSGLPSDRFSAERTGGSVSTLTIQRTQQEDSAVYLCASSSGRAGRRDGLYGYTFGSGTRLTVV.

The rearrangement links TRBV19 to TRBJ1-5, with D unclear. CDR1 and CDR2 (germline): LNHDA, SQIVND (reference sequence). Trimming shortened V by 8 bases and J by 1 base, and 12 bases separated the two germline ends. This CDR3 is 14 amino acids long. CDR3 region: CASCRERSNQPQHF. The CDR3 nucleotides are TGTGCCAGTTGTCGGGAGAGGAGCAATCAGCCCCAGCATTTT.

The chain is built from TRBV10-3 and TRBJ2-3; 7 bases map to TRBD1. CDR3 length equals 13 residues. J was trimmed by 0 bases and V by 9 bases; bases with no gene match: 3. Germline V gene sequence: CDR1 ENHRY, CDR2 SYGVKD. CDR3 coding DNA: TGTGCCATACGGGACAGTAGCACAGATACGCAGTATTTT. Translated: CAIRDSSTDTQYF.

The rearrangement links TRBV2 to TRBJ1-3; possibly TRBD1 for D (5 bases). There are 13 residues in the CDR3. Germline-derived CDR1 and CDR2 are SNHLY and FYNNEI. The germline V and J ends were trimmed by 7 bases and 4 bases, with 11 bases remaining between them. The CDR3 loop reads CASKGRAGNTIYF. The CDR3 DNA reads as TGTGCCAGCAAGGGGAGGGCCGGAAACACCATATATTTT. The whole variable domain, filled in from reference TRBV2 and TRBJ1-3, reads EPEVTQTPSHQVTQMGQEVILRCVPISNHLYFYWYRQILGQKVEFLVSFYNNEISEKSEIFDDQFSVERPDGSNFTLKIRSTKLEDSAMYFCASKGRAGNTIYFGEGSWLTVV.

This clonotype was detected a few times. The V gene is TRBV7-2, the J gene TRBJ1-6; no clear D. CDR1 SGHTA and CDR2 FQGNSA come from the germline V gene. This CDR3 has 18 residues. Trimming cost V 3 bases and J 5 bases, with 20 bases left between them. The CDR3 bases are TGTGCCAGCAGCTTGTTTTTATGGCCAGCCGCCGATAATTCACCCCTCCACTTT. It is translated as CASSLFLWPAADNSPLHF.

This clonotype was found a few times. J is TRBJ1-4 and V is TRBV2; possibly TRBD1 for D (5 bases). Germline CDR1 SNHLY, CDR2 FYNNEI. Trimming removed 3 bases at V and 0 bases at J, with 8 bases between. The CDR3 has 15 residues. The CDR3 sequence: CASSDDSATNEKLFF. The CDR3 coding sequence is TGTGCCAGCAGTGATGACAGTGCAACTAATGAAAAACTGTTTTTT.